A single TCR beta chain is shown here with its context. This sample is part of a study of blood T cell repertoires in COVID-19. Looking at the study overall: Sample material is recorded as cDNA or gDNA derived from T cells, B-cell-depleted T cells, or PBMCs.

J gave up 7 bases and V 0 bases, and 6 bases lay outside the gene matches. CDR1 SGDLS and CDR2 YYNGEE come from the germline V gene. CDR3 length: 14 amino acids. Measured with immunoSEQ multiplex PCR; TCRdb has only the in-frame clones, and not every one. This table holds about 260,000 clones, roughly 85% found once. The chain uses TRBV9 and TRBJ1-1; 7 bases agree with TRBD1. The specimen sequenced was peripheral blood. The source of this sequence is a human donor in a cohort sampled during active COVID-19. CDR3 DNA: TGTGCCAGCAGCGTAGGGCCCGGGACAGATGAAGCTTTCTTT. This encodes CASSVGPGTDEAFF.